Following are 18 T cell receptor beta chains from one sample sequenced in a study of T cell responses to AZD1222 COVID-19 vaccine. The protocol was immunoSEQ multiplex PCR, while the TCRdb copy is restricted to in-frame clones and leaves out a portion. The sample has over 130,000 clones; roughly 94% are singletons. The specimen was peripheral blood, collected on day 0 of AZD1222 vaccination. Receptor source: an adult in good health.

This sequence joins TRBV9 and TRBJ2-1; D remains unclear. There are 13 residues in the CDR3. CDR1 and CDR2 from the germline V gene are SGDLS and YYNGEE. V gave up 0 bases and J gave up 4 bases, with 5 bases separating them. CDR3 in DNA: TGTGCCAGCAGCGTAGATAATTACAATGAGCAGTTCTTC. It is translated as CASSVDNYNEQFF.

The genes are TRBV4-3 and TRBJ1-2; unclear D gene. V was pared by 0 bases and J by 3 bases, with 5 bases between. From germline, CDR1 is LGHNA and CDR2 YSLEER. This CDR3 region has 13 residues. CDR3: CASSQDQDYGYTF. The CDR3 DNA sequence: TGCGCCAGCAGCCAAGATCAGGACTATGGCTACACCTTC.

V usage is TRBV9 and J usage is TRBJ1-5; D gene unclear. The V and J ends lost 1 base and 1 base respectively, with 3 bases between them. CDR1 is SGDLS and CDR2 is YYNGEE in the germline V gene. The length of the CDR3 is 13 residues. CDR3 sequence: CASSVHSNQPQHF. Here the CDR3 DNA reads TGTGCCAGCAGCGTACACAGCAATCAGCCCCAGCATTTT. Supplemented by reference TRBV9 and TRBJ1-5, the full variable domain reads DSGVTQTPKHLITATGQRVTLRCSPRSGDLSVYWYQQSLDQGLQFLIQYYNGEERAKGNILERFSAQQFPDLHSELNLSSLELGDSALYFCASSVHSNQPQHFGDGTRLSIL.

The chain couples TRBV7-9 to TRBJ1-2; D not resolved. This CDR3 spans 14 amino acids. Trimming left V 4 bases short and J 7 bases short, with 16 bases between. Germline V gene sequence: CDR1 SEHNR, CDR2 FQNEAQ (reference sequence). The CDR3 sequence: CASSSPTLGSGYTF. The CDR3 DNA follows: TGTGCCAGCAGCTCCCCAACGCTCGGCTCTGGCTACACCTTC.

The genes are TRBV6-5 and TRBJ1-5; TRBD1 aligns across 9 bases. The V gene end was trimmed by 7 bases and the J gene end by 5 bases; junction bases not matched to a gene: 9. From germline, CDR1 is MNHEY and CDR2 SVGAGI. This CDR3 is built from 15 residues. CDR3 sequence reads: CASNGDRAGDQPQHF. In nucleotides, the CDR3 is TGTGCCAGCAACGGGGACAGGGCTGGGGATCAGCCCCAGCATTTT.

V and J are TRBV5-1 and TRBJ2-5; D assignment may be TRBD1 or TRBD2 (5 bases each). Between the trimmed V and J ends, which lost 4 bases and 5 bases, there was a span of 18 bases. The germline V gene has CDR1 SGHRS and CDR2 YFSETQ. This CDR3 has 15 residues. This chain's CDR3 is CASSPGTVDRETQYF. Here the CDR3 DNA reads TGCGCCAGCAGCCCAGGGACCGTCGACCGGGAGACCCAGTACTTC.

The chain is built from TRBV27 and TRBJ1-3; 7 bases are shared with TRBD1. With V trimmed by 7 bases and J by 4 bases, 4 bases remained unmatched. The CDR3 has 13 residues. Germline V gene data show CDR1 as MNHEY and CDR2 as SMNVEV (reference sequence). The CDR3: CASTDRVGNTIYF. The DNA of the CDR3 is TGTGCCAGCACCGACAGGGTCGGAAACACCATATATTTT.

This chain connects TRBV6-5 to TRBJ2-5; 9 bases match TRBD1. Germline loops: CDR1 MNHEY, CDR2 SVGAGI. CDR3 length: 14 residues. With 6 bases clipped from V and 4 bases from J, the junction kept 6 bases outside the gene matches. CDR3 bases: TGTGCCAGCAGCGGGGACAGGGATCCAGAGACCCAGTACTTC. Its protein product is CASSGDRDPETQYF.

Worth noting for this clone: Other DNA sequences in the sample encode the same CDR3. CDR3 residues: CASSPGQGNQPQHF. Here the CDR3 DNA reads TGTGCCAGCAGTCCGGGACAGGGAAATCAGCCCCAGCATTTT. The chain uses TRBV2 and TRBJ1-5; TRBD1 agrees at 9 bases. The CDR3 runs to 14 residues. The V gene end was trimmed by 5 bases and the J gene end by 4 bases; junction bases not matched to a gene: 3. Germline CDR1 and CDR2: SNHLY and FYNNEI.

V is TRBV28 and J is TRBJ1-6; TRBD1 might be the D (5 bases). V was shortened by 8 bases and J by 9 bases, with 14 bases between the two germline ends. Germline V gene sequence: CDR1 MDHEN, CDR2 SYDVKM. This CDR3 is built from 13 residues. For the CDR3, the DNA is TGTGCCAGCTGGGCGGGGGTAGGTTCACCCCTCCACTTT. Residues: CASWAGVGSPLHF.

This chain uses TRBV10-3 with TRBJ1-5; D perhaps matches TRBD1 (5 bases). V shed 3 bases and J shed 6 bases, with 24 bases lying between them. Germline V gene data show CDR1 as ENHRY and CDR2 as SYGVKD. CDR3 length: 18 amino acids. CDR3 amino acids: CAISDTAGIGGGGQPQHF. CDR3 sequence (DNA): TGTGCCATCAGTGATACGGCAGGGATAGGAGGAGGAGGTCAGCCCCAGCATTTT.

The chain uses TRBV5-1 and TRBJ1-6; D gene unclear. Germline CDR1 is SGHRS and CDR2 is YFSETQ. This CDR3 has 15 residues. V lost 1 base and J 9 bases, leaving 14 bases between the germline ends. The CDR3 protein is CASSLTGQDGSPLHF. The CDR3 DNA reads TGCGCCAGCAGCTTGACCGGGCAGGATGGTTCACCCCTCCACTTT.

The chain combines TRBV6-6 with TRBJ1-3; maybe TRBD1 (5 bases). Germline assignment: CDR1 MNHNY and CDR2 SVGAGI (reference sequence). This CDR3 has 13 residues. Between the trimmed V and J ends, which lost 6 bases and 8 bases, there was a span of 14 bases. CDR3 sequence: CASRPGRWYTIYF. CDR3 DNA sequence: TGTGCCAGCAGACCGGGACGCTGGTACACCATATATTTT.

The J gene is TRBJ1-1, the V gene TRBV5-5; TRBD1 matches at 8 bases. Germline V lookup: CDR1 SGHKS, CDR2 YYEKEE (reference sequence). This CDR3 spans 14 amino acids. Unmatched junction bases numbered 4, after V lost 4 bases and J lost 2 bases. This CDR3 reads CASSPTGGNTEAFF. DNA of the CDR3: TGTGCCAGCAGCCCTACAGGGGGTAACACTGAAGCTTTCTTT.

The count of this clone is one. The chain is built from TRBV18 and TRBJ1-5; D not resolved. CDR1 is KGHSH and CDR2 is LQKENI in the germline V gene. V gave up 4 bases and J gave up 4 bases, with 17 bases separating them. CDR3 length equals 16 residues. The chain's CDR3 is CASSRTEGLRNQPQHF. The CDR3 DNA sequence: TGTGCCAGCTCACGGACGGAAGGTCTCCGTAATCAGCCCCAGCATTTT.

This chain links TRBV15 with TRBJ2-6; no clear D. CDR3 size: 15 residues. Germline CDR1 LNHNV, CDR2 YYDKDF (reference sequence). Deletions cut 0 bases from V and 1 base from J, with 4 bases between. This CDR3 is CATSRDRSGANVLTF. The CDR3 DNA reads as TGTGCCACCAGCAGAGATAGGTCTGGGGCCAACGTCCTGACTTTC.

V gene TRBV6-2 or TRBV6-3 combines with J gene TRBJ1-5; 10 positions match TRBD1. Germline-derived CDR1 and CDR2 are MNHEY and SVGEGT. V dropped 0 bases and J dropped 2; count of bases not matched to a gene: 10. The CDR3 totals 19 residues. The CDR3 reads CASSYSKGDRGYGNQPQHF. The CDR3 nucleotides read TGTGCCAGCAGTTACTCGAAGGGGGACAGGGGTTATGGCAATCAGCCCCAGCATTTT.

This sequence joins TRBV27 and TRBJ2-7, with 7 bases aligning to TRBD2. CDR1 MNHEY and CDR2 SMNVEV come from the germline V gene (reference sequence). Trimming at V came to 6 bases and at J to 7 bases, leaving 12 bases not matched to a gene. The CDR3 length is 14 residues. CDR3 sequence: CASSLIGGRGEQYV. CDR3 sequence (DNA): TGTGCCAGCAGCTTGATCGGGGGGAGAGGGGAGCAGTACGTC.